The rows below give T cell receptor beta chains drawn from one sample of a study of cytotoxic CD8 clonotypes in ibrutinib-treated CLL. The data were produced by immunoSEQ multiplex PCR, yet TCRdb's version contains in-frame clones alone and is incomplete. The sample lists around 10,000 clones, around 80% seen once, with 15% to 20% in the top ten. Here the sequenced sample was PBMCs, taken at disease progression, from a patient treated with ibrutinib. The receptors shown here come from a human donor with chronic lymphocytic leukemia. CDR3s include the opening cysteine and the closing phenylalanine or tryptophan. A D gene is named only where the DNA matches it firmly. Expanded clones get a size class; other rows say once, few or many, or leave the size out.

J gene: TRBJ2-1
clone size: few
V gene: TRBV11-3
D gene: .
CDR3 protein: CASSPASVGEQFF
CDR3 DNA: TGTGCCAGCAGCCCCGCAAGCGTTGGAGAGCAGTTCTTC

J gene: TRBJ2-5
clone size: .
V gene: TRBV5-4
D gene: .
CDR3 protein: CASSLDSSGTQYF
CDR3 DNA: TGTGCCAGCAGCTTGGACAGCTCAGGGACCCAGTACTTC

J gene: TRBJ1-2
clone size: .
V gene: TRBV28
D gene: .
CDR3 protein: CASSWTGEGDGYTF
CDR3 DNA: TGTGCCAGCAGTTGGACTGGCGAAGGAGATGGCTACACCTTC

J gene: TRBJ2-7
clone size: .
V gene: TRBV18
D gene: .
CDR3 protein: CASSPPAQWYEQYF
CDR3 DNA: TGTGCCAGCTCACCTCCAGCCCAGTGGTACGAGCAGTACTTC

J gene: TRBJ2-7
clone size: .
V gene: TRBV5-6
D gene: TRBD1
CDR3 protein: CASSLDRGVYEQYF
CDR3 DNA: TGTGCCAGCAGTTTGGACAGGGGAGTCTACGAGCAGTACTTC

J gene: TRBJ1-2
clone size: .
V gene: TRBV5-1
D gene: .
CDR3 protein: CASSFGPSYGYTF
CDR3 DNA: TGCGCCAGCAGCTTCGGGCCCAGCTATGGCTACACCTTC

J gene: TRBJ2-3
clone size: few
V gene: TRBV28
D gene: TRBD2
CDR3 protein: CASSLPSGITDTQYF
CDR3 DNA: TGTGCCAGCAGTCTACCTAGCGGGATCACAGATACGCAGTATTTT

J gene: TRBJ1-6
clone size: .
V gene: TRBV5-5
D gene: .
CDR3 protein: CASSLTAGENSPLHF
CDR3 DNA: TGTGCCAGCAGCTTGACGGCAGGTGAGAACTCACCCCTCCACTTT

J gene: TRBJ2-2
clone size: .
V gene: TRBV19
D gene: .
CDR3 protein: CASSNSNTGELFF
CDR3 DNA: TGTGCCAGTTCTAACTCTAACACCGGGGAGCTGTTTTTT

J gene: TRBJ2-1
clone size: .
V gene: TRBV6-6
D gene: .
CDR3 protein: CASSDGYNEQFF
CDR3 DNA: TGTGCCAGCAGTGATGGCTACAATGAGCAGTTCTTC

J gene: TRBJ1-5
clone size: .
V gene: TRBV2
D gene: TRBD1
CDR3 protein: CASSADPTGANQPQHF
CDR3 DNA: TGTGCCAGCAGTGCCGACCCGACAGGGGCTAATCAGCCCCAGCATTTT

J gene: TRBJ2-4
clone size: .
V gene: TRBV19
D gene: TRBD1
CDR3 protein: CASSSTPGQGIAKNIQYF
CDR3 DNA: TGTGCCAGTAGTAGTACCCCGGGACAGGGGATAGCCAAAAACATTCAGTACTTC

J gene: TRBJ2-7
clone size: .
V gene: TRBV10-3
D gene: TRBD2
CDR3 protein: CAIKLASGDNYEQYF
CDR3 DNA: TGTGCCATCAAGTTGGCTAGCGGGGATAACTACGAGCAGTACTTC

J gene: TRBJ2-1
clone size: .
V gene: TRBV15
D gene: TRBD2
CDR3 protein: CATSSTPTSGPYNEQFF
CDR3 DNA: TGTGCCACCAGCAGTACGCCTACTAGCGGGCCATACAATGAGCAGTTCTTC

J gene: TRBJ1-2
clone size: .
V gene: TRBV7-9
D gene: .
CDR3 protein: CASSRRVYGYTF
CDR3 DNA: TGTGCCAGCAGCCGAAGGGTCTATGGCTACACCTTC

J gene: TRBJ2-3
clone size: .
V gene: TRBV5-1
D gene: .
CDR3 protein: CASRGYGDTQYF
CDR3 DNA: TGCGCCAGCAGGGGATATGGAGATACGCAGTATTTT

J gene: TRBJ2-6
clone size: .
V gene: TRBV11-2
D gene: .
CDR3 protein: CASSLIARAGANVLTF
CDR3 DNA: TGTGCCAGCAGCTTAATAGCGCGTGCTGGGGCCAACGTCCTGACTTTC

J gene: TRBJ2-5
clone size: .
V gene: TRBV29-1
D gene: .
CDR3 protein: CSVEGVDQETQYF
CDR3 DNA: TGCAGCGTTGAAGGAGTAGACCAAGAGACCCAGTACTTC

J gene: TRBJ2-5
clone size: .
V gene: TRBV5-1
D gene: TRBD1
CDR3 protein: CASSPGQLQETQYF
CDR3 DNA: TGCGCCAGCAGCCCGGGACAGCTACAAGAGACCCAGTACTTC

J gene: TRBJ2-7
clone size: .
V gene: TRBV5-1
D gene: .
CDR3 protein: CASSWPGGSGGGEQYF
CDR3 DNA: TGCGCCAGCAGCTGGCCCGGAGGTTCTGGGGGCGGCGAGCAGTACTTC

J gene: TRBJ1-5
clone size: .
V gene: TRBV4-1
D gene: .
CDR3 protein: CASSQDLSIFQPQHF
CDR3 DNA: TGCGCCAGCAGCCAAGATCTCTCGATATTTCAGCCCCAGCATTTT

J gene: TRBJ2-6
clone size: .
V gene: TRBV5-1
D gene: .
CDR3 protein: CASSRGAAGRVSGANVLTF
CDR3 DNA: TGCGCCAGCAGCAGGGGCGCCGCGGGACGGGTCTCTGGGGCCAACGTCCTGACTTTC

J gene: TRBJ1-1
clone size: .
V gene: TRBV27
D gene: .
CDR3 protein: CASSLFYLNTEAFF
CDR3 DNA: TGTGCCAGCAGTTTATTCTATTTGAACACTGAAGCTTTCTTT

J gene: TRBJ2-2
clone size: .
V gene: TRBV7-6
D gene: TRBD2
CDR3 protein: CASSAEVSGTLTGELFF
CDR3 DNA: TGTGCCAGCAGCGCAGAGGTTAGCGGGACGTTGACCGGGGAGCTGTTTTTT

J gene: TRBJ2-1
clone size: few
V gene: TRBV25-1
D gene: .
CDR3 protein: CASSEFPGAYNEQFF
CDR3 DNA: TGTGCCAGCAGTGAATTCCCGGGGGCGTACAATGAGCAGTTCTTC

J gene: TRBJ2-3
clone size: .
V gene: TRBV7-9
D gene: .
CDR3 protein: CASSRTIGGSNF
CDR3 DNA: TGTGCCAGCAGCCGGACTATCGGGGGCAGTAATTTT

J gene: TRBJ2-7
clone size: .
V gene: TRBV5-6
D gene: .
CDR3 protein: CASSLGLLYEQYF
CDR3 DNA: TGTGCCAGCAGCCTGGGGCTCCTCTACGAGCAGTACTTC

J gene: TRBJ1-3
clone size: .
V gene: TRBV6-5
D gene: .
CDR3 protein: CASTKGTTSGNTIYF
CDR3 DNA: TGTGCCAGCACCAAAGGGACAACCTCTGGAAACACCATATATTTT

J gene: TRBJ1-5
clone size: .
V gene: TRBV2
D gene: .
CDR3 protein: CATRAGGYSNQPQHF
CDR3 DNA: TGTGCCACCAGGGCGGGGGGTTATAGCAATCAGCCCCAGCATTTT

J gene: TRBJ2-7
clone size: .
V gene: TRBV5-1
D gene: TRBD1
CDR3 protein: CASSLLGGEGYEQYF
CDR3 DNA: TGCGCCAGCAGCTTACTAGGGGGCGAGGGTTACGAGCAGTACTTC

J gene: TRBJ2-2
clone size: .
V gene: TRBV4-2
D gene: TRBD2
CDR3 protein: CASSRNGGANTGELFF
CDR3 DNA: TGTGCCAGCAGCCGTAACGGGGGGGCCAACACCGGGGAGCTGTTTTTT

J gene: TRBJ2-3
clone size: .
V gene: TRBV5-1
D gene: .
CDR3 protein: CASSPGGGGPDTQYF
CDR3 DNA: TGCGCCAGCAGCCCTGGAGGGGGGGGCCCAGATACGCAGTATTTT

J gene: TRBJ1-2
clone size: medium-sized
V gene: TRBV7-6
D gene: .
CDR3 protein: CASSLASLYGYTF
CDR3 DNA: TGTGCCAGCAGCTTAGCTAGCTTGTATGGCTACACCTTC

J gene: TRBJ2-5
clone size: .
V gene: TRBV5-4
D gene: .
CDR3 protein: CASSKGGAGETQYF
CDR3 DNA: TGTGCCAGCAGCAAGGGGGGGGCAGGAGAGACCCAGTACTTC

J gene: TRBJ1-2
clone size: .
V gene: TRBV18
D gene: .
CDR3 protein: CASSHGANYTF
CDR3 DNA: TGTGCCAGCTCACACGGGGCTAACTACACCTTC

J gene: TRBJ1-3
clone size: .
V gene: TRBV4-1
D gene: .
CDR3 protein: CASSGVISGNTIYF
CDR3 DNA: TGCGCCAGCAGCGGCGTTATTAGCGGAAACACCATATATTTT

J gene: TRBJ2-1
clone size: .
V gene: TRBV29-1
D gene: TRBD1
CDR3 protein: CSYVRTGLGDEQFF
CDR3 DNA: TGCAGCTACGTGCGGACAGGGCTGGGGGATGAGCAGTTCTTC

J gene: TRBJ2-3
clone size: .
V gene: TRBV2
D gene: TRBD2
CDR3 protein: CASSDDSGRADTQYF
CDR3 DNA: TGTGCCAGCAGTGATGATAGCGGGAGGGCAGATACGCAGTATTTT

J gene: TRBJ2-7
clone size: .
V gene: TRBV28
D gene: TRBD1
CDR3 protein: CATASGGGSYEQYF
CDR3 DNA: TGTGCCACCGCATCAGGGGGTGGCTCCTACGAGCAGTACTTC

J gene: TRBJ2-7
clone size: once
V gene: TRBV5-5
D gene: .
CDR3 protein: CASSGLNRVGSYF
CDR3 DNA: TGTGCCAGCAGCGGGCTTAACAGGGTAGGGTCGTACTTC

J gene: TRBJ2-7
clone size: .
V gene: TRBV5-4
D gene: TRBD2
CDR3 protein: CASSLGLASSYEQYF
CDR3 DNA: TGTGCCAGCAGCCTCGGACTAGCGAGCTCCTACGAGCAGTACTTC

J gene: TRBJ2-7
clone size: few
V gene: TRBV9
D gene: .
CDR3 protein: CASSSRDLMNEQYF
CDR3 DNA: TGTGCCAGCAGCTCCAGGGATCTGATGAACGAGCAGTACTTC

J gene: TRBJ2-1
clone size: few
V gene: TRBV20-1
D gene: .
CDR3 protein: CSASYSNEQFF
CDR3 DNA: TGCAGTGCTAGTTACAGCAATGAGCAGTTCTTC

J gene: TRBJ2-1
clone size: .
V gene: TRBV5-1
D gene: .
CDR3 protein: CASSFGVGAGYNEQFF
CDR3 DNA: TGCGCCAGCAGCTTCGGGGTCGGCGCTGGATACAATGAGCAGTTCTTC

J gene: TRBJ1-1
clone size: .
V gene: TRBV7-9
D gene: .
CDR3 protein: CASSPSAVGVNTEAFF
CDR3 DNA: TGTGCCAGCAGCCCAAGCGCAGTGGGGGTGAACACTGAAGCTTTCTTT

J gene: TRBJ2-5
clone size: .
V gene: TRBV6-5
D gene: .
CDR3 protein: CASSSRSAGQYF
CDR3 DNA: TGTGCCAGCAGCTCCAGATCAGCGGGCCAGTACTTC

J gene: TRBJ2-3
clone size: once
V gene: TRBV18
D gene: .
CDR3 protein: CASSLRPFSTDTQYF
CDR3 DNA: TGTGCCAGCTCACTCCGGCCATTCTCCACAGATACGCAGTATTTT

J gene: TRBJ2-2
clone size: .
V gene: TRBV19
D gene: .
CDR3 protein: CASTGTAMFTGELFF
CDR3 DNA: TGTGCCAGTACCGGGACGGCCATGTTCACCGGGGAGCTGTTTTTT

J gene: TRBJ1-1
clone size: few
V gene: TRBV18
D gene: .
CDR3 protein: CASSLTGSAEAFF
CDR3 DNA: TGTGCCAGCTCACTTACAGGGTCGGCTGAAGCTTTCTTT

J gene: TRBJ2-7
clone size: .
V gene: TRBV5-1
D gene: .
CDR3 protein: CASSLGQASSYEQYF
CDR3 DNA: TGCGCCAGCAGCTTGGGGCAGGCGAGCTCCTACGAGCAGTACTTC

J gene: TRBJ2-7
clone size: .
V gene: TRBV9
D gene: TRBD1
CDR3 protein: CAKPGQLPPYEQYF
CDR3 DNA: TGTGCCAAACCGGGACAGCTCCCGCCCTACGAGCAGTACTTC

J gene: TRBJ2-7
clone size: .
V gene: TRBV25-1
D gene: .
CDR3 protein: CASSVRDSYEQYF
CDR3 DNA: TGTGCCAGCAGTGTCCGGGATTCCTACGAGCAGTACTTC

J gene: TRBJ2-6
clone size: .
V gene: TRBV6-1
D gene: .
CDR3 protein: CASSERGWAGTGANVLTF
CDR3 DNA: TGTGCCAGCAGTGAAAGGGGTTGGGCAGGGACTGGGGCCAACGTCCTGACTTTC